This T cell receptor beta chain originates from a study of blood T cell repertoires in COVID-19. The overall study: Researchers got acute and convalescent COVID-19 samples from the United States, Italy and Spain. T cells, B-cell-depleted T cells, or PBMCs provided the cDNA or gDNA that served as material.

Original methodology: Estimated nucleated cell counts came from reference gene primer amplification. Assay: immunoSEQ multiplex PCR; the TCRdb copy retains only in-frame clones and omits some. The V and J calls and clone size come from that table; D and trimming were worked out from the DNA. Of about 240,000 clones in the sample, approximately 85% are singletons; the top ten hold 9.5% to 15%. This clonotype was sampled from a woman aged 60-70 years with active or convalescent COVID-19. Source material: peripheral blood.

As DNA, the CDR3 is TGCAGTGCTAGTGAGAAGACAGGCGCAACTAATGAAAAACTGTTTTTT. The encoded protein is CSASEKTGATNEKLFF. The V and J genes are TRBV20-1 and TRBJ1-4; TRBD1 might be the D (6 bases). Germline V gene lookup returns CDR1 DFQATT and CDR2 SNEGSKA (reference sequence). The CDR3 totals 16 residues. Trimming cost V 3 bases and J 0 bases, with 14 bases left between them.